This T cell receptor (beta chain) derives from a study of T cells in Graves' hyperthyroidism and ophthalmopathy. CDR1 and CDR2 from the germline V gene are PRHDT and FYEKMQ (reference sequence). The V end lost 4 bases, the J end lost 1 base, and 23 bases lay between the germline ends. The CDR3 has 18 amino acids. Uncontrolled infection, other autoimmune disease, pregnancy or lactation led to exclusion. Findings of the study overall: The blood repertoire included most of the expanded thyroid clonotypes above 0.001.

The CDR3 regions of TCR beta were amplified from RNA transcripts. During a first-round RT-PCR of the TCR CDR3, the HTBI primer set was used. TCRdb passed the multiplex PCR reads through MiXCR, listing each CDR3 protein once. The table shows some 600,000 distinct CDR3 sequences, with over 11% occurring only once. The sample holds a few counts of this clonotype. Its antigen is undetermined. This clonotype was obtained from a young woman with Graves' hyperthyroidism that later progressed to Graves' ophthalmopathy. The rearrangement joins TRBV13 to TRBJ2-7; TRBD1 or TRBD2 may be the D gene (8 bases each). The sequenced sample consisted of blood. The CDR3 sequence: CASSSGREGQDRSYEQYF. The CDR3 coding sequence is TGTGCCAGCAGCTCCGGCCGGGAGGGACAGGACCGGTCCTACGAGCAGTACTTC.